One sample yielded the 20 T cell receptor beta chains listed below, sequenced in a study of blood T cell repertoires in COVID-19. Data came from immunoSEQ multiplex PCR; TCRdb stores just in-frame clones and leaves some out. The repertoire holds 200,000 to 250,000 clones, with about nine tenths as singletons. The sample consisted of PBMCs or T cells enriched from blood (not recorded which). The receptors derive from a woman aged 40 to 50 with acute COVID-19.

This sequence joins TRBV27 and TRBJ2-5; TRBD2 might be the D (7 bases). The V and J ends lost 5 bases and 5 bases respectively, with 15 bases between them. This CDR3 has 14 residues. Germline V gene sequence: CDR1 MNHEY, CDR2 SMNVEV (reference sequence). CDR3 region: CASSPRGGPETQYF. In DNA, the CDR3 is TGTGCCAGCAGTCCTAGGGGGGGCCCCGAGACCCAGTACTTC.

This rearrangement joins TRBV15 to TRBJ1-1; TRBD1 matches at 10 bases. Germline V gene sequence: CDR1 LNHNV, CDR2 YYDKDF (reference sequence). The CDR3 extends over 17 amino acids. J lost 4 bases, V lost 0 bases, and 8 bases had no gene match. CDR3 residues: CATSRDGRDRGGTEAFF. CDR3 in DNA: TGTGCCACCAGCAGAGATGGAAGGGACAGGGGAGGCACTGAAGCTTTCTTT.

The J gene is TRBJ2-3, the V gene TRBV5-1, with 15 bases that match TRBD2. CDR3 length: 19 amino acids. The V and J ends lost 4 bases and 1 base, in that order; junction bases with no gene match: 10. Germline loops: CDR1 SGHRS, CDR2 YFSETQ. The CDR3 DNA follows: TGCGCCAGCAGCGTCTCCGGGACTAGCGGGGGGTATCGCACAGATACGCAGTATTTT. It yields the protein CASSVSGTSGGYRTDTQYF.

The J gene is TRBJ2-3, the V gene TRBV11-2, with TRBD2 matching 8 bases. J lost 4 bases, V lost 5 bases, and 8 bases had no gene match. The germline V gene encodes CDR1 SGHAT and CDR2 FQNNGV. The CDR3 sequence is 15 residues long. CDR3 sequence reads: CASSPNSGLADTQYF. The CDR3 coding sequence is TGTGCCAGCAGCCCTAACTCGGGACTAGCAGATACGCAGTATTTT.

The rearrangement links TRBV19 to TRBJ1-3; 7 nucleotides align to TRBD1. CDR1 is LNHDA, CDR2 SQIVND, per germline (reference sequence). The CDR3 has 17 amino acids. Losses at the gene ends were 4 bases for V and 3 bases for J; bases not matched to a gene: 12. The CDR3 reads CASSTPSHRGFGNTIYF. CDR3 in DNA: TGTGCCAGTAGTACCCCCTCTCACAGGGGCTTTGGAAACACCATATATTTT.

The gene calls are TRBV7-6 and TRBJ2-7, with TRBD2 identical over 7 bases. The junction had 10 bases not matched to a gene; V was cut back by 5 bases and J by 3 bases. This CDR3 spans 15 amino acids. CDR1 and CDR2 from the germline V gene are SGHVS and FNYEAQ. The DNA for the CDR3 is TGTGCCAGCAGCAATCCTCCTAGCGGACACTACGAGCAGTACTTC. Its protein product is CASSNPPSGHYEQYF.

The CDR3 is CASSQPGTRSGGYTF. For the CDR3, the DNA is TGCGCCAGCAGCCAACCCGGGACACGGAGTGGTGGCTACACCTTC. V usage is TRBV4-1 and J usage is TRBJ1-2; TRBD1 might be the D (6 bases). This CDR3 spans 15 amino acids. Germline-derived CDR1 and CDR2 are MGHRA and YSYEKL. Trimming cost V 2 bases and J 7 bases, with 17 bases left between them.

This clone was detected a few times. This sequence joins TRBV10-1 and TRBJ2-1; 8 bases align to TRBD2. Germline trimming cut 6 bases from V and 3 bases from J; bases unmatched to any gene: 10. This CDR3 is 16 amino acids long. CDR1 is WNHNN, CDR2 SYGVQD, per germline (reference sequence). Written as DNA, the CDR3 is TGCGCCAGCAGCCGAAAACTAGCGGTGGACTACAATGAGCAGTTCTTC. Protein: CASSRKLAVDYNEQFF.

The J gene is TRBJ2-7, the V gene TRBV6-1; 7 bases map to TRBD2. Germline V gene lookup returns CDR1 MNHNS and CDR2 SASEGT. The CDR3 runs 15 residues. Trimming cost V 0 bases and J 3 bases; bases outside gene matches: 5. As DNA, the CDR3 is TGTGCCAGCAGTGAAGCGCACGGGGGGTACTACGAGCAGTACTTC. It yields the protein CASSEAHGGYYEQYF.

In its sample, this clone was seen once. The chain links TRBV5-1 to TRBJ2-5, with 8 bases fitting TRBD2. V trimming: 4 bases; J trimming: 3 bases; junction bases outside the gene matches: 5. The CDR3 runs 14 residues. Germline V lookup: CDR1 SGHRS, CDR2 YFSETQ. The DNA of the CDR3 is TGCGCCAGCAGCCCACGGGGGGGCGAAGAGACCCAGTACTTC. It specifies CASSPRGGEETQYF.

This chain links TRBV7-8 with TRBJ2-5, with 7 bases lining up with TRBD2. J was trimmed by 4 bases and V by 1 base; bases with no gene match: 6. Germline CDR1 reads SGHVS; CDR2 reads FQNEAQ. The CDR3 spans 15 residues. CDR3 bases: TGTGCCAGCAGCTTAGTTGGGACTATGGGAGAGACCCAGTACTTC. Translation gives CASSLVGTMGETQYF.

The genes are TRBV30 and TRBJ2-2; 7 bases agree with TRBD1. This CDR3 contains 13 residues. The trim removed 2 bases at V and 4 bases at J, leaving 1 base unmatched. CDR1 is GTSNPN, CDR2 SVGIG, per germline (reference sequence). CDR3 nucleotide sequence: TGTGCCTGGAGTCGACAGGGCACCGGGGAGCTGTTTTTT. Translation gives CAWSRQGTGELFF.

The rearrangement links TRBV7-9 to TRBJ1-2, with D possibly matching TRBD1 (5 bases). The V and J ends lost 1 base and 8 bases respectively, with 11 bases between them. Germline V gene sequence: CDR1 SEHNR, CDR2 FQNEAQ (reference sequence). This CDR3 spans 13 amino acids. CDR3 sequence: CASSLEGSGGYTF. In nucleotides, the CDR3 is TGTGCCAGCAGCTTAGAGGGGTCCGGGGGCTACACCTTC.

This sequence joins TRBV7-6 and TRBJ1-4; tentative D call: TRBD1 (6 bases). The CDR3 is 16 residues long. The germline V and J ends were trimmed by 4 bases and 0 bases, with 12 bases remaining between them. Germline CDR1 reads SGHVS; CDR2 reads FNYEAQ. Written as DNA, the CDR3 is TGTGCCAGCAGCTACTCGACAGGCCCAACTAATGAAAAACTGTTTTTT. Translation gives CASSYSTGPTNEKLFF.

The chain carries TRBV12-3 or TRBV12-4 and TRBJ1-2, with a tentative D call TRBD1 (5 bases). The CDR3 totals 13 residues. Deletions cut 5 bases from V and 6 bases from J, with 13 bases between. CDR3: CASSGARVDGYTF. In nucleotides, the CDR3 is TGTGCCAGCAGTGGGGCCAGGGTGGATGGCTACACCTTC.

The chain is built from TRBV7-9 and TRBJ1-2; D gene unclear. CDR3 length: 16 amino acids. Deletions cut 6 bases from V and 2 bases from J, with 19 bases between. Looked up from germline, CDR1 is SEHNR and CDR2 is FQNEAQ (reference sequence). The CDR3 region is CASSSLGGETNYGYTF. CDR3 coding DNA: TGTGCCAGCAGTTCCCTTGGCGGGGAAACCAACTATGGCTACACCTTC.

This chain connects TRBV9 to TRBJ2-1, with TRBD1 identical over 8 bases. Trimming removed 2 bases from V and 8 bases from J; junction bases left unmatched: 12. CDR1 and CDR2 from the germline V gene are SGDLS and YYNGEE. The CDR3 contains 16 residues. CDR3 residues: CASSVDPGTGTHEQFF. The CDR3 bases are TGTGCCAGCAGCGTTGACCCCGGGACAGGAACACATGAGCAGTTCTTC.

The chain has TRBV5-8 and TRBJ1-3; D possibly corresponds to TRBD1 (5 bases). The germline V gene has CDR1 SGHTS and CDR2 YDEGEE. The CDR3 is 16 amino acids. V was trimmed by 6 bases and J by 2 bases, leaving 18 bases between them. The CDR3 here is CASKPLGQGPGNTIYF. The CDR3 DNA follows: TGTGCCAGCAAACCATTAGGGCAGGGCCCTGGAAACACCATATATTTT.

The chain links TRBV12-5 to TRBJ2-3, with 12 bases lining up with TRBD2. The junction had 8 bases not matched to a gene; V was cut back by 6 bases and J by 4 bases. Per the germline V gene, CDR1 is LGHNT and CDR2 is FRNRAP. There are 16 residues in the CDR3. CDR3 sequence reads: CASGVSSGGAADTQYF. Here the CDR3 DNA reads TGTGCTAGTGGGGTATCTAGCGGGGGGGCTGCAGATACGCAGTATTTT.

The chain employs TRBV2 and TRBJ2-5; the D gene is possibly TRBD1 (6 bases). V was shortened by 6 bases and J by 4 bases, with 12 bases between the two germline ends. This CDR3 is 13 amino acids long. CDR1 and CDR2 from the germline V gene are SNHLY and FYNNEI. In nucleotides, the CDR3 is TGTGCCAGCAGGATTAGGGGGTTAGAGACCCAGTACTTC. Its protein is CASRIRGLETQYF.